This T cell receptor beta chain came from a study of blood T cell repertoires in COVID-19. About the research overall: Sites in the United States, Italy and Spain provided acute and convalescent COVID-19 samples. The cDNA or gDNA used as material had been derived from T cells, B-cell-depleted T cells, or PBMCs.

In the authors' methods: Amplification from reference gene primers served as the basis for estimated nucleated cell counts. The data were produced by immunoSEQ multiplex PCR, yet TCRdb's version contains in-frame clones alone and is incomplete. That table supplies the V and J calls and clone size; D and trimming were determined from the DNA. The sample lists hundreds of thousands of clones; about 90% were seen once. Germline V gives CDR1 SGDLS, CDR2 YYNGEE. V was clipped by 4 bases and J by 1 base, with 11 bases between them. The CDR3 has 14 residues. The V call is TRBV9, the J call TRBJ1-1, with D maybe TRBD1 (6 bases). Sequenced: peripheral blood. This sequence was found in a woman between 18 and 29 years old who had recovered from COVID-19. CDR3: CASSFTGQNTEAFF. The CDR3 DNA is TGTGCCAGCAGCTTCACAGGGCAGAACACTGAAGCTTTCTTT.